These 2 T cell receptor beta chains share one sample of origin, sequenced in a study of blood T cell repertoires in COVID-19. Using immunoSEQ multiplex PCR, the repertoire was profiled, and TCRdb retains in-frame clones only, with some absent. The sample carries fewer than 350,000 clones, roughly 89% recorded once. Sample: peripheral blood. The source is a man aged 25 to 45 with COVID-19, enrolled during active disease.

V gene TRBV19 combines with J gene TRBJ1-2; D might be TRBD1 (5 bases). This CDR3 spans 14 amino acids. Trimming removed 10 bases at V and 4 bases at J, with 19 bases between. The V gene's germline CDR1 is LNHDA and CDR2 SQIVND (reference sequence). The CDR3: CATLPQRGPYGYTF. The CDR3 nucleotides are TGTGCCACCCTACCTCAAAGGGGTCCCTATGGCTACACCTTC.

This rearrangement joins TRBV2 to TRBJ2-7; D perhaps matches TRBD1 (6 bases). V dropped 2 bases and J dropped 7 bases, with 15 bases sitting between them. Germline CDR1 is SNHLY and CDR2 is FYNNEI. The CDR3 is 14 residues long. The CDR3 bases are TGTGCCAGCAGTGAAATCTCGGGGCAGGGGGAGCAGTACTTC. Translated, it gives CASSEISGQGEQYF.